These 21 T cell receptor beta chains originate from one sample sequenced in a study of T-cell memory formation after mild COVID-19. MiXCR, applied by TCRdb to the 5' RACE reads, yields one record per CDR3 protein. The sample contains around 120,000 distinct CDR3 sequences, approximately 15% of which appear only once. Sequenced material: PBMCs or a T cell subset sorted from them (not recorded which). The receptors here all came from an adult woman who had mild COVID-19 (a few samples of this study predate the infection). Cell type and time point are not known.

J is TRBJ2-3 and V is TRBV27, with D possibly matching TRBD2 (6 bases). The CDR3 is 15 residues long. Germline CDR1 reads MNHEY; CDR2 reads SMNVEV (reference sequence). Trimming cost V 7 bases and J 4 bases, with 18 bases left between them. CDR3 region: CASIDPGVGADTQYF. CDR3 DNA: TGTGCCAGCATCGATCCGGGAGTAGGAGCAGATACGCAGTATTTT.

In its sample, this clonotype was seen a few times. This chain links TRBV5-5 with TRBJ2-3; D is uncertain. The V gene's germline CDR1 is SGHKS and CDR2 YYEKEE (reference sequence). The CDR3 totals 13 residues. The V gene lost 4 bases and the J gene lost 2 bases, with 8 bases spanning the gap. The CDR3: CASSPVLTDTQYF. In nucleotides, the CDR3 is TGTGCCAGCAGCCCCGTTCTCACAGATACGCAGTATTTT.

This clonotype has ten or more counts. The chain is built from TRBV5-1 and TRBJ1-1; D not resolved. Germline CDR1 is SGHRS and CDR2 is YFSETQ. V was pared by 3 bases and J by 6 bases, with 18 bases between. The length of the CDR3 is 15 residues. The DNA of the CDR3 is TGCGCCAGCAGCTCCGGGCCGGAAACCTGGGCTGAAGCTTTCTTT. This encodes CASSSGPETWAEAFF.

A few counts support this clonotype. This chain links TRBV9 with TRBJ2-2; 9 nucleotides match TRBD2. Trimming at V came to 5 bases and at J to 8 bases, leaving 16 bases not matched to a gene. The CDR3 has 17 residues. The germline V gene encodes CDR1 SGDLS and CDR2 YYNGEE. CDR3 amino acids: CASSTSSSGDLGGELFF. The CDR3 DNA follows: TGTGCCAGCAGTACCTCCTCTAGCGGGGATCTTGGGGGGGAGCTGTTTTTT.

The sample holds a few counts of this clonotype. The chain carries TRBV7-8 and TRBJ2-1; a possible D gene is TRBD1 (6 bases). In germline, CDR1 is SGHVS, CDR2 FQNEAQ. This CDR3 is 17 amino acids long. V was cut by 0 bases and J by 9 bases, with 21 bases left in between. This CDR3 is CASSLALAQGLVGEQFF. In DNA form, the CDR3 reads TGTGCCAGCAGCTTAGCTCTAGCCCAGGGGTTGGTCGGTGAGCAGTTCTTC.

This clonotype has a handful of counts. V gene TRBV20-1 combines with J gene TRBJ1-1; TRBD1 is a possible D gene (5 bases). With 5 bases removed from V and 6 bases from J, the gap between germline ends came to 13 bases. This CDR3 region has 12 residues. Germline loops: CDR1 DFQATT, CDR2 SNEGSKA (reference sequence). The CDR3 reads CSAPGGGPEAFF. For the CDR3, the DNA is TGCAGTGCTCCTGGGGGGGGACCTGAAGCTTTCTTT.

This clonotype was observed a handful of times. The chain combines TRBV6-5 with TRBJ1-5; TRBD1 is a possible D gene (6 bases). The CDR3 runs 15 residues. CDR1 is MNHEY, CDR2 SVGAGI, per germline. Trimming took off 0 bases at V and 4 bases at J, with 10 bases between the two ends. The CDR3 bases are TGTGCCAGCAGTTACTCGGGACAACTTAATCAGCCCCAGCATTTT. As protein: CASSYSGQLNQPQHF.

This chain connects TRBV7-6 to TRBJ1-1; D may be TRBD1 (5 bases). The V and J ends lost 2 bases and 0 bases respectively, with 10 bases between them. This CDR3 region has 15 residues. The germline V gene encodes CDR1 SGHVS and CDR2 FNYEAQ. The DNA for the CDR3 is TGTGCCAGCAGCTTATACCCAGGGCTGAACACTGAAGCTTTCTTT. Translating it yields CASSLYPGLNTEAFF.

This chain links TRBV6-6 with TRBJ1-1; tentatively, D is TRBD1 (5 bases). Germline assignment: CDR1 MNHNY and CDR2 SVGAGI (reference sequence). Deletions cut 8 bases from V and 0 bases from J, with 19 bases between. The CDR3 has 16 residues. The CDR3 bases are TGTGCCAGCCGCCGGTTGGGGGGTGGCGTGAACACTGAAGCTTTCTTT. It translates to CASRRLGGGVNTEAFF.

The CDR3 protein is CSAPGTGKLSNQPQHF. In DNA, the CDR3 is TGCAGTGCCCCTGGGACAGGGAAACTTAGCAATCAGCCCCAGCATTTT. This chain links TRBV20-1 with TRBJ1-5, with TRBD1 matching over 9 bases. The CDR3 runs 16 residues. V was pared by 6 bases and J by 0 bases, with 9 bases of the junction left unmatched. Germline CDR1 DFQATT, CDR2 SNEGSKA (reference sequence).

In its sample, this clonotype was seen a few times. The V call is TRBV29-1, the J call TRBJ2-1; D remains unclear. This CDR3 region has 13 residues. Trimming shortened V by 7 bases and J by 4 bases, and 14 bases separated the two germline ends. CDR1 and CDR2 from the germline V gene are SQVTM and ANQGSEA. CDR3 sequence reads: CSAKELAYNEQFF. CDR3 nucleotide sequence: TGCAGCGCCAAAGAATTAGCTTACAATGAGCAGTTCTTC.

The chain has TRBV24-1 and TRBJ2-2; D perhaps matches TRBD1 (6 bases). Germline CDR1 reads KGHDR; CDR2 reads SFDVKD. This CDR3 has 13 amino acids. The V end lost 8 bases, the J end lost 6 bases, and 12 bases lay between the germline ends. The CDR3 spells CATNGRGSGELFF. The CDR3 nucleotides are TGTGCCACCAACGGAAGGGGGTCCGGGGAGCTGTTTTTT.

This chain connects TRBV3-1 to TRBJ1-1; 8 nucleotides align to TRBD1. Germline CDR1 LGHDT, CDR2 YNNKEL (reference sequence). The CDR3 covers 18 residues. V dropped 2 bases and J dropped 0; count of bases not matched to a gene: 11. CDR3 nucleotide sequence: TGTGCCAGCAGCCAAACTAGACAGGGGAGGCCAGTGAACACTGAAGCTTTCTTT. Its protein product is CASSQTRQGRPVNTEAFF. Looking up the rest from reference TRBV3-1 and TRBJ1-1 gives the full variable domain: DTAVSQTPKYLVTQMGNDKSIKCEQNLGHDTMYWYKQDSKKFLKIMFSYNNKELIINETVPNRFSPKSPDKAHLNLHINSLELGDSAVYFCASSQTRQGRPVNTEAFFGQGTRLTVV.

J is TRBJ2-2 and V is TRBV24-1; no clear D. The CDR3 is 13 amino acids. The V gene lost 5 bases and the J gene lost 4 bases, with 7 bases spanning the gap. The V gene's germline CDR1 is KGHDR and CDR2 SFDVKD. CDR3 DNA sequence: TGTGCCACCAGTGCTTGGACCACCGGGGAGCTGTTTTTT. It codes for CATSAWTTGELFF.

This CDR3 is CASSLAVGSQETQYF. The CDR3 bases are TGTGCCAGCAGCTTAGCGGTCGGCAGCCAAGAGACCCAGTACTTC. V usage is TRBV7-9 and J usage is TRBJ2-5, with D uncertain. The length of the CDR3 is 15 residues. Germline lookup yields CDR1 SEHNR and CDR2 FQNEAQ (reference sequence). V was shortened by 0 bases and J by 1 base, with 9 bases between the two germline ends.

The J gene is TRBJ1-2, the V gene TRBV7-9, with D perhaps matching TRBD1 (6 bases). Trimming took off 1 base at V and 8 bases at J, with 8 bases between the two ends. Germline V lookup: CDR1 SEHNR, CDR2 FQNEAQ (reference sequence). This CDR3 is built from 12 residues. The CDR3 spells CASSLEQGGYTF. CDR3 DNA sequence: TGTGCCAGCAGCTTAGAACAGGGCGGCTACACCTTC.

This clonotype was recorded only once. V is TRBV27 and J is TRBJ2-1; 10 bases are shared with TRBD1. V shed 5 bases, J shed 6 bases, and the junction held 13 bases outside the gene matches. CDR1 is MNHEY and CDR2 is SMNVEV in the germline V gene (reference sequence). This CDR3 comprises 17 residues. The CDR3 DNA sequence: TGTGCCAGCAGTCCACCGGGACAGGGGATGAGGGTCAATGAGCAGTTCTTC. This translates into CASSPPGQGMRVNEQFF.

This chain connects TRBV10-3 to TRBJ2-7; a weak D match, TRBD2 (6 bases). The CDR3 is made up of 13 amino acids. The V gene lost 1 base and the J gene lost 3 bases, with 7 bases spanning the gap. Germline lookup yields CDR1 ENHRY and CDR2 SYGVKD. DNA of the CDR3: TGTGCCATCAGTGAGTGGGGAGGCTACGAGCAGTACTTC. Its protein product is CAISEWGGYEQYF.

The sample holds many counts of this clonotype. V usage is TRBV20-1 and J usage is TRBJ2-3; 12 bases match TRBD2. V trimming: 6 bases; J trimming: 5 bases; junction bases outside the gene matches: 6. This CDR3 region has 14 residues. Germline assignment: CDR1 DFQATT and CDR2 SNEGSKA (reference sequence). The CDR3 DNA follows: TGCAGTGCGCGACTAGCGGGGGAGGGAGATACGCAGTATTTT. It is translated as CSARLAGEGDTQYF.

V usage is TRBV14 and J usage is TRBJ1-2, with D unclear. V shed 1 base and J shed 1 base, with 10 bases lying between them. The CDR3 is 15 amino acids. Germline V CDR1 and CDR2: SGHDN, FVKESK. The CDR3, as DNA: TGTGCCAGCAGCCAAGTACACGGCAGTAACTATGGCTACACCTTC. It encodes CASSQVHGSNYGYTF.

The chain uses TRBV11-3 and TRBJ2-1; D might be TRBD1 or TRBD2, each matching 5 bases. Germline assignment: CDR1 SGHNT and CDR2 YENEEA. CDR3 size: 15 residues. The ends were cut back, 5 bases at V and 4 bases at J, with 15 bases in the middle. The CDR3 DNA reads as TGTGCCAGCAGCCCTCGGGACGCCCCGTACAATGAGCAGTTCTTC. Its protein product is CASSPRDAPYNEQFF.